These 15 T cell receptor beta chains share one sample of origin, sequenced in a study of blood T cell repertoires in COVID-19. Only in-frame clones appear in the TCRdb table, and some are missing; sequencing was by immunoSEQ multiplex PCR. The sample includes 150,000 to 200,000 clones, around three quarters of them seen just once. The specimen was PBMCs or T cells enriched from blood (not recorded which). These receptors were taken from a woman in her 50s with acute COVID-19.

This rearrangement joins TRBV7-6 to TRBJ1-5; maybe TRBD1 (6 bases). The V and J ends lost 3 bases and 6 bases respectively, with 18 bases between them. The germline V gene has CDR1 SGHVS and CDR2 FNYEAQ. The CDR3 is 16 residues long. The CDR3 DNA is TGTGCCAGCAGCTTGGGTGAGGGACAAAGAGGTCAGCCCCAGCATTTT. Amino acid sequence: CASSLGEGQRGQPQHF.

This rearrangement joins TRBV12-5 to TRBJ2-2, with no clear D. V was shortened by 6 bases and J by 6 bases, with 8 bases between the two germline ends. Germline CDR1 is LGHNT and CDR2 is FRNRAP. This CDR3 has 12 residues. Written as DNA, the CDR3 is TGTGCTAGTGGACTAAACTCCGGGGAGCTGTTTTTT. Translated, it gives CASGLNSGELFF.

This chain uses TRBV19 with TRBJ1-2, with D uncertain. From germline, CDR1 is LNHDA and CDR2 SQIVND (reference sequence). CDR3 length: 12 amino acids. Deletions cut 8 bases from V and 8 bases from J, with 15 bases between. The CDR3 coding sequence is TGTGCCAGTCGGAGCCGGGGTAGAGGCTACACCTTC. It codes for CASRSRGRGYTF.

This rearrangement joins TRBV11-2 to TRBJ2-1, with 11 bases fitting TRBD2. Germline loops: CDR1 SGHAT, CDR2 FQNNGV. This CDR3 region has 14 residues. V shed 5 bases, J shed 13 bases, and the junction held 10 bases outside the gene matches. CDR3 sequence reads: CASSVPSGGRRQFF. CDR3 sequence (DNA): TGTGCCAGCAGCGTCCCTAGCGGGGGGCGGAGACAGTTCTTC.

On this clone: This sample also contains other DNA sequences that code for the same CDR3. The chain links TRBV5-1 to TRBJ1-1; no reliable D call. V was clipped by 4 bases and J by 2 bases, with 3 bases between them. This CDR3 comprises 11 residues. Germline V CDR1 and CDR2: SGHRS, YFSETQ. In nucleotides, the CDR3 is TGCGCCAGCAGCCAAAACACTGAAGCTTTCTTT. This sequence encodes CASSQNTEAFF.

V usage is TRBV5-1 and J usage is TRBJ1-3; 11 positions agree with TRBD1. The CDR3 consists of 17 residues. The germline V gene encodes CDR1 SGHRS and CDR2 YFSETQ. Losses at the gene ends were 5 bases for V and 0 bases for J; bases not matched to a gene: 7. CDR3 coding DNA: TGCGCCAGCAGAGGACAGGGGGCTCCTAGCTCTGGAAACACCATATATTTT. Translated: CASRGQGAPSSGNTIYF. Combining the CDR3 with reference TRBV5-1 and TRBJ1-3 gives the whole variable domain KAGVTQTPRYLIKTRGQQVTLSCSPISGHRSVSWYQQTPGQGLQFLFEYFSETQRNKGNFPGRFSGRQFSNSRSEMNVSTLELGDSALYLCASRGQGAPSSGNTIYFGEGSWLTVV.

This clone was detected only a few times. V is TRBV18 and J is TRBJ1-1; the match to TRBD1 covers 7 bases. J was trimmed by 6 bases and V by 2 bases; bases with no gene match: 6. The CDR3 totals 14 residues. The V gene's germline CDR1 is KGHSH and CDR2 LQKENI. In DNA form, the CDR3 reads TGTGCCAGCTCACCAGACAGGGTGGCAGCTGAAGCTTTCTTT. Translating gives CASSPDRVAAEAFF.

V is TRBV29-1 and J is TRBJ1-1; no firm D call. The CDR3 runs 10 residues. CDR1 and CDR2 from the germline V gene are SQVTM and ANQGSEA. CDR3 sequence: CSEGDTEAFF. The CDR3 region has the DNA TGCAGTGAGGGTGACACTGAAGCTTTCTTT.

The rearrangement links TRBV5-8 to TRBJ2-7; D possibly corresponds to TRBD2 (6 bases). V gave up 6 bases and J gave up 7 bases, with 17 bases separating them. The CDR3 sequence is 13 residues long. Germline V gene data show CDR1 as SGHTS and CDR2 as YDEGEE. The CDR3 DNA sequence: TGTGCCAGCATCGTAGGAGGGGCGGGGGAGCAGTACGTC. Amino acids: CASIVGGAGEQYV.

J is TRBJ2-7 and V is TRBV6-5; 12 nucleotides match TRBD1. This CDR3 spans 15 amino acids. J was trimmed by 4 bases and V by 6 bases; bases with no gene match: 7. Germline CDR1 MNHEY, CDR2 SVGAGI. In DNA form, the CDR3 reads TGTGCCAGCAGAGAGGGACAGGGGGCAATGTACGAGCAGTACGTC. It yields the protein CASREGQGAMYEQYV.

This chain links TRBV6-5 with TRBJ1-2; D ambiguous. Deletions cut 5 bases from V and 8 bases from J, with 15 bases between. There are 13 residues in the CDR3. Germline assignment: CDR1 MNHEY and CDR2 SVGAGI. CDR3 sequence (DNA): TGTGCCAGCAGTCCTAAGACAACGCGAGGCTACACCTTC. Translation gives CASSPKTTRGYTF.

The chain is built from TRBV25-1 and TRBJ1-1; weak D call: TRBD1 (6 bases). Trimming took 8 bases from V and 3 from J, leaving 13 bases between them. Germline V gene lookup returns CDR1 MGHDK and CDR2 SYGVNS. The CDR3 spans 13 residues. The CDR3 spells CASRDRIYTEAFF. The DNA for the CDR3 is TGTGCCAGCCGCGACAGGATATACACTGAAGCTTTCTTT.

This clone has a single count. V usage is TRBV27 and J usage is TRBJ1-4, with TRBD1 as a possible D gene (5 bases). CDR1 is MNHEY and CDR2 is SMNVEV in the germline V gene (reference sequence). The V end was cut by 6 bases, the J end by 6 bases, with 14 bases between. This CDR3 has 14 amino acids. The CDR3 region is CASSYFGGDEKLFF. CDR3 bases: TGTGCCAGCAGCTATTTCGGAGGGGATGAAAAACTGTTTTTT.

V and J are TRBV28 and TRBJ1-2; 9 positions match TRBD1. The V gene end was trimmed by 3 bases and the J gene end by 4 bases; junction bases not matched to a gene: 0. Germline V gives CDR1 MDHEN, CDR2 SYDVKM. The CDR3 covers 13 residues. The CDR3 DNA follows: TGTGCCAGCAGTTTGACAGGGGGCTATGGCTACACCTTC. This encodes CASSLTGGYGYTF.

The chain combines TRBV19 with TRBJ2-5; 13 bases agree with TRBD2. Germline V CDR1 and CDR2: LNHDA, SQIVND (reference sequence). The CDR3 is made up of 17 amino acids. With 5 bases clipped from V and 5 bases from J, the junction kept 11 bases outside the gene matches. The CDR3 DNA follows: TGTGCCAGTAGTGCTACTAGCGGGGGGGCGACTAGGGAGACCCAGTACTTC. Encoded protein: CASSATSGGATRETQYF.